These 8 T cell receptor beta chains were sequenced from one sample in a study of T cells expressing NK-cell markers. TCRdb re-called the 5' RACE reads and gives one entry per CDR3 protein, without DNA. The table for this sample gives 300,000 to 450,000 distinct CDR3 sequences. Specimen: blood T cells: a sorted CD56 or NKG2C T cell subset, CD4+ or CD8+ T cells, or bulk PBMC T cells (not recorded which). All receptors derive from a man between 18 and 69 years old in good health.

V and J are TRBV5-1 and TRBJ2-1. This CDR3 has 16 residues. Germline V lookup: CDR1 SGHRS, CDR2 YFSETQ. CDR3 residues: CASSLGIQRTYNEQFF.

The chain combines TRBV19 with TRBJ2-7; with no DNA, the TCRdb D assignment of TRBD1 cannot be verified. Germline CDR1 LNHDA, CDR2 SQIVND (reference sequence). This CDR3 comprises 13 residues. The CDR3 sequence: CAPGTGKSYEQYF.

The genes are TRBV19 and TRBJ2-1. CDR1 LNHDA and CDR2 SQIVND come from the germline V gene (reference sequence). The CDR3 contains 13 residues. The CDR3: CASSIGKGDEQFF.

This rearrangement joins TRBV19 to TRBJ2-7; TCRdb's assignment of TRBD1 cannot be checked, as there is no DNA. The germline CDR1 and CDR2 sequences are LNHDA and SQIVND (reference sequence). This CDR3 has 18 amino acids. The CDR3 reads CASSIRGQGAAMGNEQYF.

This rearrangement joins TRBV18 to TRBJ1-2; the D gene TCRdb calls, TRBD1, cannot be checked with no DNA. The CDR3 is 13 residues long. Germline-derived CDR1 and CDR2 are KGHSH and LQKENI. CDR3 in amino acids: CASSKDRADGYTF.

The CDR3: CASSLRGLAVNEQFF. The chain carries TRBV7-2 and TRBJ2-1; there is no DNA to check the TCRdb D call of TRBD2. The CDR3 is 15 residues long. Germline V lookup: CDR1 SGHTA, CDR2 FQGNSA.

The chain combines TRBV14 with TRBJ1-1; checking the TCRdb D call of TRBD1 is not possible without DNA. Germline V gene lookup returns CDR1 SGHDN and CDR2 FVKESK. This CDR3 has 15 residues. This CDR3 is CASSQAGAKNTEAFF. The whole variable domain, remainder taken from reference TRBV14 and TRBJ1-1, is EAGVTQFPSHSVIEKGQTVTLRCDPISGHDNLYWYRRVMGKEIKFLLHFVKESKQDESGMPNNRFLAERTGGTYSTLKVQPAELEDSGVYFCASSQAGAKNTEAFFGQGTRLTVV.

The CDR3 here is CASRLGFTGLLETQYF. This chain uses TRBV12-3 or TRBV12-4 with TRBJ2-5; TCRdb selects TRBD1, and the lack of DNA leaves this call unchecked. CDR3 size: 16 residues.